This T cell receptor beta chain was captured in a study of CD8 T cells in Susac syndrome. RNA in amounts of about 0.5 to 1 ug was reverse transcribed with random hexamers. Via MiXCR, TCRdb re-called the immunoSEQ multiplex PCR reads, giving one row per CDR3 protein. The table includes 200,000 to 250,000 distinct CDR3 sequences, approximately 90% detected once. The CDR3 has 11 amino acids. The germline V gene encodes CDR1 SQVTM and CDR2 ANQGSEA. V shed 6 bases and J 4 bases; nucleotides not matched to a gene: 2. Material: CD8+ T cells from PBMCs. V and J are TRBV29-1 and TRBJ2-5; 7 nucleotides line up with TRBD1. This TCR was sampled from a human donor with multiple sclerosis. In DNA form, the CDR3 reads TGCAGCGTCTACAGGGGAGAGACCCAGTACTTC. It is translated as CSVYRGETQYF.